This TCR beta chain was recorded in a study of identical twins. Study findings and constraints: Without tracking the same donors, conclusions rested on cross-sectional statistical analysis.

This clonotype was detected only a few times. Antigen specificity is unknown. From germline, CDR1 is MNHNS and CDR2 SASEGT. The CDR3 totals 15 residues. The germline V and J ends were trimmed by 0 bases and 2 bases, with 11 bases remaining between them. TCRdb fed the 5' RACE reads into MiXCR, producing one record per CDR3 protein. The data contain about 900,000 distinct CDR3 sequences, over 9% of them seen just once; the ten biggest clones take up around 1.5%. A further study also used this sample, focusing on yellow fever vaccine responses in identical twins.

Sequencing used PBMCs. This receptor was obtained from a woman in her late teens or twenties in good health. The chain carries TRBV6-1 and TRBJ2-7, with no clear D. The CDR3 DNA sequence: TGTGCCAGCAGTGAAGCGCAGTCGGCAGCCTACGAGCAGTACTTC. Its protein is CASSEAQSAAYEQYF.